Detailed here is one TCR beta chain. The antigen is not known. This sample is drawn from a study of CD8 T cells in ankylosing spondylitis. Study outcomes and limitations: A subset of motif variants has previously been described in the synovial fluid and blood of reactive arthritis. Matched ankylosing spondylitis synovial fluid reportedly showed significant enrichment of disease-linked clones. Roughly 8 highly homologous variants formed a TCR beta motif that appeared characteristic of ankylosing spondylitis blood.

Germline CDR1 reads SGHTA; CDR2 reads FQGNSA. The CDR3 contains 16 residues. V lost 5 bases to trimming and J lost 0 bases; unmatched junction nucleotides: 6. The TCR beta libraries were generated through quantitative 5'-RACE incorporating molecular barcodes. TCRdb called the 5' RACE reads again in MiXCR, with one record for every CDR3 protein. The sample carries about 540,000 distinct CDR3 sequences, approximately 12% recorded once. This TCR was recovered from a male donor with ankylosing spondylitis. Sequencing was carried out using blood, either unsorted or a sorted T cell fraction (not recorded which). J is TRBJ2-2 and V is TRBV7-2; 7 bases are a match to TRBD1. In DNA form, the CDR3 reads TGTGCCAGCAGCCCGGGGACAGTAGCGAACACCGGGGAGCTGTTTTTT. It encodes CASSPGTVANTGELFF.